Following are 10 T cell receptor beta chains from one sample sequenced in a study of blood T cell repertoires in COVID-19. Clones were read by immunoSEQ multiplex PCR, and TCRdb kept only the in-frame ones, dropping some. The table lists roughly 240,000 clones, around four fifths of them singletons, with 4.7% in the top ten. The source material was peripheral blood. The receptor set was obtained from a woman in her 70s with acute or convalescent COVID-19.

This chain links TRBV3-1 (or the pseudogene TRBV3-2) with TRBJ1-2; no clear D gene. The germline V and J ends were trimmed by 4 bases and 7 bases, with 10 bases remaining between them. The germline gives CDR1 LGHDT, CDR2 YNNKEL (reference sequence). The CDR3 sequence is 12 residues long. Here the CDR3 reads CASSPREGGYTF. CDR3 coding DNA: TGTGCCAGCAGCCCCCGGGAAGGTGGCTACACCTTC.

The genes are TRBV4-2 and TRBJ1-6; 7 bases line up with TRBD1. Germline values: CDR1 LGHNA, CDR2 YNFKEQ. The V and J ends lost 6 bases and 8 bases, in that order; junction bases with no gene match: 7. The CDR3 consists of 14 residues. The CDR3 loop is CASRPDREYSPLHF. CDR3 nucleotide sequence: TGTGCCAGCAGACCCGACAGGGAGTATTCACCCCTCCACTTT.

This clone was observed a few times. J is TRBJ1-4 and V is TRBV3-1 (or the pseudogene TRBV3-2); D remains unclear. This CDR3 comprises 15 residues. Germline values: CDR1 LGHDT, CDR2 YNNKEL (reference sequence). The V gene lost 1 base and the J gene lost 4 bases, with 10 bases spanning the gap. CDR3 bases: TGTGCCAGCAGCCAAGCTTCAGGACTTAATGAAAAACTGTTTTTT. Translated, it gives CASSQASGLNEKLFF.

CDR3 sequence reads: CASSRAGLGYTF. The CDR3 nucleotides read TGTGCCAGTAGTAGGGCAGGCTTGGGCTACACCTTC. The rearrangement uses TRBV19 and TRBJ1-2; no reliable D call. The CDR3 consists of 12 residues. V gave up 4 bases and J gave up 8 bases, with 11 bases separating them. Germline CDR1 reads LNHDA; CDR2 reads SQIVND (reference sequence).

The V and J genes are TRBV11-3 and TRBJ2-7; a weak D match, TRBD2 (5 bases). Trimming stripped 5 bases from V and 6 bases from J, with 14 bases between. Germline CDR1 is SGHNT and CDR2 is YENEEA. The CDR3 contains 13 residues. CDR3 loop: CASSEGILGEQYF. CDR3 nucleotides: TGTGCCAGCAGCGAGGGTATTCTTGGCGAGCAGTACTTC.

The rearrangement links TRBV3-1 (or the pseudogene TRBV3-2) to TRBJ1-1; perhaps TRBD1 as D (5 bases). Germline assignment: CDR1 LGHDT and CDR2 YNNKEL (reference sequence). The ends were cut back, 6 bases at V and 1 base at J, with 15 bases in the middle. The CDR3 totals 15 residues. In DNA, the CDR3 is TGTGCCAGCAGTCAATTAGGCGGGGGGAACACTGAAGCTTTCTTT. Protein sequence: CASSQLGGGNTEAFF.

This clone came up once. The chain is built from TRBV6-6 and TRBJ1-5; a possible D gene is TRBD1 (6 bases). Germline-derived CDR1 and CDR2 are MNHNY and SVGAGI (reference sequence). The CDR3 has 16 residues. The V end was cut by 6 bases, the J end by 1 base, with 16 bases between. The CDR3 loop reads CASRAGQTKSNQPQHF. The CDR3 DNA follows: TGTGCCAGCAGGGCCGGACAGACTAAAAGCAATCAGCCCCAGCATTTT.

The CDR3 bases are TGTGCCAGCAGCTTGGAAGGACAGGGGAGAGAGACCCAGTACTTC. It encodes CASSLEGQGRETQYF. J is TRBJ2-5 and V is TRBV5-5, with 9 bases that match TRBD1. CDR3 length: 15 amino acids. The ends lost 0 bases at V and 4 bases at J; junction bases unmatched: 4. Germline lookup yields CDR1 SGHKS and CDR2 YYEKEE (reference sequence).

The J gene is TRBJ2-7, the V gene TRBV28, with 12 bases fitting TRBD1. The CDR3 runs 15 residues. The V gene's germline CDR1 is MDHEN and CDR2 SYDVKM. The V gene end was trimmed by 5 bases and the J gene end by 5 bases; junction bases not matched to a gene: 7. The CDR3: CASSLPGQGANEQYF. The DNA for the CDR3 is TGTGCCAGCAGTCTTCCGGGACAGGGGGCCAACGAGCAGTACTTC. The full variable domain, with the rest looked up from reference TRBV28 and TRBJ2-7, is DVKVTQSSRYLVKRTGEKVFLECVQDMDHENMFWYRQDPGLGLRLIYFSYDVKMKEKGDIPEGYSVSREKKERFSLILESASTNQTSMYLCASSLPGQGANEQYFGPGTRLTVT.

V gene TRBV7-6 combines with J gene TRBJ2-7, with 9 bases that match TRBD1. Germline CDR1 is SGHVS and CDR2 is FNYEAQ. There are 14 residues in the CDR3. With 2 bases clipped from V and 5 bases from J, the junction kept 4 bases outside the gene matches. This CDR3 is CASSLIQGANEQYF. The CDR3, as DNA: TGTGCCAGCAGCTTAATACAGGGGGCGAACGAGCAGTACTTC.